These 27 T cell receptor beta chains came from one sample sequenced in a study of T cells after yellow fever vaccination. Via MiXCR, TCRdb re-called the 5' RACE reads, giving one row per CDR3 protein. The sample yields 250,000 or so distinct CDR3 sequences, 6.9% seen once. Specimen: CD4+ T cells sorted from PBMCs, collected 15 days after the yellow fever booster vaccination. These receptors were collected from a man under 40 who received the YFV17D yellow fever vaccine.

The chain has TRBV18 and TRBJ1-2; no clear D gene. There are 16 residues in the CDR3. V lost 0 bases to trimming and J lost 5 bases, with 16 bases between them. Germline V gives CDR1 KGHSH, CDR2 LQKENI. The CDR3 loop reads CASSPPETEGPYGYTF. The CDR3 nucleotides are TGTGCCAGCTCACCACCGGAAACAGAAGGGCCTTATGGCTACACCTTC.

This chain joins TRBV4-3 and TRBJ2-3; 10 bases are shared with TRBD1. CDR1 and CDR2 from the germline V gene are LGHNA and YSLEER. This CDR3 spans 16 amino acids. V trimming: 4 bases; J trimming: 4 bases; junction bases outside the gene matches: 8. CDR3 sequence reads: CASSRRQGAGADTQYF. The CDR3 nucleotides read TGCGCCAGCAGCCGTCGACAGGGGGCCGGGGCAGATACGCAGTATTTT.

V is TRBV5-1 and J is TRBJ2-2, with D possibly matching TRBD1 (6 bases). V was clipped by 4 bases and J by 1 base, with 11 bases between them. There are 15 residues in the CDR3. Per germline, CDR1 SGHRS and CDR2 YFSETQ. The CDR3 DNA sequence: TGCGCCAGCAGCGTCTCGGACAGGAACACCGGGGAGCTGTTTTTT. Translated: CASSVSDRNTGELFF.

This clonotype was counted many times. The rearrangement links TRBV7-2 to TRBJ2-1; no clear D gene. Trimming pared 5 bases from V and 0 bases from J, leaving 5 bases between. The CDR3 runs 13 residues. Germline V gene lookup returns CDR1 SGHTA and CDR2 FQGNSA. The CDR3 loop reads CASSLSSYNEQFF. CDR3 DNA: TGTGCCAGCAGCCTTAGCTCCTACAATGAGCAGTTCTTC.

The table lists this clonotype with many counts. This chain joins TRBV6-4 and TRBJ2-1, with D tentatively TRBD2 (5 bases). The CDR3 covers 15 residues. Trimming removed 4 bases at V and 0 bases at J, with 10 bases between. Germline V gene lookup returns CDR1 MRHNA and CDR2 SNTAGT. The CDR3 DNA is TGTGCCAGCAGTGTCGGGGTTGGCTCCTACAATGAGCAGTTCTTC. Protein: CASSVGVGSYNEQFF.

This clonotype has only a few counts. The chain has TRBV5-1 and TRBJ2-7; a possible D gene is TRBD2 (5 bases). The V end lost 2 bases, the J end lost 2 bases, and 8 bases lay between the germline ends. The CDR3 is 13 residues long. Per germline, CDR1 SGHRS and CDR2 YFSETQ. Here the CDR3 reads CASSFERPYEQYF. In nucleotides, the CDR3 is TGCGCCAGCAGCTTTGAGCGGCCCTACGAGCAGTACTTC.

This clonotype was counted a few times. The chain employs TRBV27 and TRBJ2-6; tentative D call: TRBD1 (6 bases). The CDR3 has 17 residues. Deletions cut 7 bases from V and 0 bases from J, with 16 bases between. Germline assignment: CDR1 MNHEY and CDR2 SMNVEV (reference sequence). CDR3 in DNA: TGTGCCAGCACCGGAACAGGGTGGAACTCTGGGGCCAACGTCCTGACTTTC. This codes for CASTGTGWNSGANVLTF. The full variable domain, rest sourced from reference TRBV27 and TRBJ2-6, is EAQVTQNPRYLITVTGKKLTVTCSQNMNHEYMSWYRQDPGLGLRQIYYSMNVEVTDKGDVPEGYKVSRKEKRNFPLILESPSPNQTSLYFCASTGTGWNSGANVLTFGAGSRLTVL.

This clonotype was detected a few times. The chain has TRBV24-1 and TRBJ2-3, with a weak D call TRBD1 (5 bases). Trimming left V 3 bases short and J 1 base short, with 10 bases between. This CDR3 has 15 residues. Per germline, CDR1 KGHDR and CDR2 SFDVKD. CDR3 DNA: TGTGCCACCAGTGATCCTGGACAAGGCACAGATACGCAGTATTTT. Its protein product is CATSDPGQGTDTQYF.

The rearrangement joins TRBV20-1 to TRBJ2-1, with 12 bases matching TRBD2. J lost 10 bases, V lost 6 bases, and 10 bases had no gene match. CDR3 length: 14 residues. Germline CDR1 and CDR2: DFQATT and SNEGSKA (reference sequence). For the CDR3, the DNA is TGCAGTGCCGCCGGACTAGCGGGAAGTTTGGAGCAGTTCTTC. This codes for CSAAGLAGSLEQFF.

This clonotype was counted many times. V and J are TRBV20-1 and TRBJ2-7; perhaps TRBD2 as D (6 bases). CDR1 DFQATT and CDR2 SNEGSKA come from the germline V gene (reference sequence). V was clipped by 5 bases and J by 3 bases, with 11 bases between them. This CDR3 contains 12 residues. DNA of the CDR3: TGCAGTGCTGGGACTGTCGTCTACGAGCAGTACTTC. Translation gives CSAGTVVYEQYF.

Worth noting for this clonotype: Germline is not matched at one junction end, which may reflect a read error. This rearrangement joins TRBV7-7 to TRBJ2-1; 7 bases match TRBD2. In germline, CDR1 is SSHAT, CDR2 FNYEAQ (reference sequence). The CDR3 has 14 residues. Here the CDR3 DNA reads TGTGCTAGCAGCCCGGGACTACCGGGGAACGAGCAGTTCTTC. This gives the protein CASSPGLPGNEQFF.

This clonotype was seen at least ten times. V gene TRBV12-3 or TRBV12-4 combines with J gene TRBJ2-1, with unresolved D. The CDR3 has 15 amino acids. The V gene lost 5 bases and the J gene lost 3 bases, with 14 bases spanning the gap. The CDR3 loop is CASSQDVKNYNEQFF. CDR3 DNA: TGTGCCAGCAGTCAGGACGTCAAGAACTACAATGAGCAGTTCTTC.

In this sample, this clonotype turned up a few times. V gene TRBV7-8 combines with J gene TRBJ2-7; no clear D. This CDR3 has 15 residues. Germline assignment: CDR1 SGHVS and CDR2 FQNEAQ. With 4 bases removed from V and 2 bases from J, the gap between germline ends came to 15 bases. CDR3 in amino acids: CASSSTYSATYEQYF. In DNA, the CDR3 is TGTGCCAGCAGCTCGACCTATTCCGCGACCTACGAGCAGTACTTC. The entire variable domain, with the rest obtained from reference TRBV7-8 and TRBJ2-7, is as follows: GAGVSQSPRYKVAKRGQDVALRCDPISGHVSLFWYQQALGQGPEFLTYFQNEAQLDKSGLPSDRFFAERPEGSVSTLKIQRTQQEDSAVYLCASSSTYSATYEQYFGPGTRLTVT.

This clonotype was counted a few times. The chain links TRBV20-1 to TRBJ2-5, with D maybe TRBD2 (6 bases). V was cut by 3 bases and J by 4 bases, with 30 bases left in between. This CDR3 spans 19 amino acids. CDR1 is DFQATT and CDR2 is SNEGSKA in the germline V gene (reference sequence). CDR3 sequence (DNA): TGCAGTGCTAGGAATGTTGGCGGGATTACAAATTTCGGAACAGAGACCCAGTACTTC. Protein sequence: CSARNVGGITNFGTETQYF.

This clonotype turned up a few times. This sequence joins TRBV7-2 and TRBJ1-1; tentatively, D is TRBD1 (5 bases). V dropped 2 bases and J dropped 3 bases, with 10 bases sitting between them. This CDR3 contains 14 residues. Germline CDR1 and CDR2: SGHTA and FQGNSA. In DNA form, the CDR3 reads TGTGCCAGCAGCTTACTCCAGGGTTACACTGAAGCTTTCTTT. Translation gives CASSLLQGYTEAFF.

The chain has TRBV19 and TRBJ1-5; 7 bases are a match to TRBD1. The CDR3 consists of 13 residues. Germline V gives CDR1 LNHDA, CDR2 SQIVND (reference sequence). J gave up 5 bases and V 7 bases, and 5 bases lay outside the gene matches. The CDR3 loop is CASTSGGYQPQHF. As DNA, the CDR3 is TGTGCCAGTACGTCAGGGGGATATCAGCCCCAGCATTTT.

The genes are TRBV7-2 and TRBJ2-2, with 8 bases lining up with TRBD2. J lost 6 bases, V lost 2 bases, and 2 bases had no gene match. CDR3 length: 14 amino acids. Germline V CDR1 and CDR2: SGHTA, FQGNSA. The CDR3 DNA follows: TGTGCCAGCAGCTTACTAGCGGGTTCCGGGGAGCTGTTTTTT. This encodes CASSLLAGSGELFF.

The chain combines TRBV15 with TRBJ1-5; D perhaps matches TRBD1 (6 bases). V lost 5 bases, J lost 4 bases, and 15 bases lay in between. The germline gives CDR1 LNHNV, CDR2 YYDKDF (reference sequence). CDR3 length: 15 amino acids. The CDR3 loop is CATSSRTQGNQPQHF. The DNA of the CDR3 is TGTGCCACCAGCTCCCGAACACAGGGAAATCAGCCCCAGCATTTT.

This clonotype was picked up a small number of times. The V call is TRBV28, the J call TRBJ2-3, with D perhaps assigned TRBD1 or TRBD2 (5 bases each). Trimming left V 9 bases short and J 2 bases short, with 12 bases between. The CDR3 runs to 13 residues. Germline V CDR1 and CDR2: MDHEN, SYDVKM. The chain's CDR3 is CASGTVATDTQYF. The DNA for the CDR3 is TGTGCCAGTGGGACCGTTGCCACAGATACGCAGTATTTT.

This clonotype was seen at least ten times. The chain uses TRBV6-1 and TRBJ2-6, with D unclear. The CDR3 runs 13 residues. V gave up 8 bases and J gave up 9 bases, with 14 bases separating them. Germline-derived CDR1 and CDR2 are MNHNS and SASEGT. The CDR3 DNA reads TGTGCCAGCCGGGTTCCTGGAGTCAACGTCCTGACTTTC. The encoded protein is CASRVPGVNVLTF.

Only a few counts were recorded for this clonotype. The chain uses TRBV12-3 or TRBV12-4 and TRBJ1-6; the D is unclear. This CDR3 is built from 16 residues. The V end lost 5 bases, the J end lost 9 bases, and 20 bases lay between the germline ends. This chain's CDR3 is CASSQGGLKEGSPLHF. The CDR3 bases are TGTGCCAGCAGTCAAGGTGGACTTAAGGAAGGTTCACCCCTCCACTTT.

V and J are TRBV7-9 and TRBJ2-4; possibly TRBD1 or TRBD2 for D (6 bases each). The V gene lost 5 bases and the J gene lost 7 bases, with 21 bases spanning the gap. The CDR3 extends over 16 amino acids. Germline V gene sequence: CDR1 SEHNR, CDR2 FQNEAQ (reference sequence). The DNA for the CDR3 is TGTGCCAGCAGCCCAGGAGGGGGACTCGGATGGAACATTCAGTACTTC. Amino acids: CASSPGGGLGWNIQYF.

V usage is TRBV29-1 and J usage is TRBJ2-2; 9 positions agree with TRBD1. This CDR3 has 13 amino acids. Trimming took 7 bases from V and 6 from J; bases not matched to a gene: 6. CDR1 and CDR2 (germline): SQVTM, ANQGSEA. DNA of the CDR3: TGCAGCGGGGGGACAGGGAATTCCGGGGAGCTGTTTTTT. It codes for CSGGTGNSGELFF.

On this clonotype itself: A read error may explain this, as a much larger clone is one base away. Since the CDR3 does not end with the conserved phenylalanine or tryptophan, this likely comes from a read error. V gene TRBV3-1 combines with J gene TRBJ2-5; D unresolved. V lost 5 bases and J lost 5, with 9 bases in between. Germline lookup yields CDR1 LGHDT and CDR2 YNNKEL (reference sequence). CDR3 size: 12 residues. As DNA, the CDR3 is TGTGCCAGCAGCGACCTGGGGGAGACCCAGTACTCC. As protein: CASSDLGETQYS.

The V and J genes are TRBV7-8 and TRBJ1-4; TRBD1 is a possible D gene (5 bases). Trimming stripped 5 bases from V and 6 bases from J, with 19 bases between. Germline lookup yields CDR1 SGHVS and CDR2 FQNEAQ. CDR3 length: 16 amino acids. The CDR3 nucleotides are TGTGCCAGCAGCGAGAGTAGGGGTGATTGGCATGAAAAACTGTTTTTT. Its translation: CASSESRGDWHEKLFF.

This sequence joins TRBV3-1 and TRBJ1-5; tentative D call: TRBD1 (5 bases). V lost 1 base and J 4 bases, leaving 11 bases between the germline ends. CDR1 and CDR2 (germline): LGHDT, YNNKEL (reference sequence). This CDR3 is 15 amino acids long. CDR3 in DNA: TGTGCCAGCAGCCAAGCGGGACGGGGGAATCAGCCCCAGCATTTT. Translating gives CASSQAGRGNQPQHF.

The CDR3 DNA reads TGTGCCAGCAGCTTAACCGGGACCAATGAGCAGTTCTTC. It yields the protein CASSLTGTNEQFF. This chain links TRBV7-3 with TRBJ2-1; TRBD1 or TRBD2 may be the D gene (5 bases each). V lost 0 bases to trimming and J lost 6 bases, with 6 bases between them. Per germline, CDR1 SGHTA and CDR2 FQGTGA. The CDR3 loop spans 13 amino acids.